The TCR beta chain described here comes from a study of CD8 T cells in ankylosing spondylitis. Regarding the study as a whole: Characteristic, it appeared, of ankylosing spondylitis blood was a TCR beta motif of eight or nine highly homologous variants.

CDR3 size: 14 residues. Per the germline V gene, CDR1 is MNHNS and CDR2 is SASEGT. V lost 9 bases and J lost 5, with 16 bases in between. Quantitative 5'-RACE was performed with molecular barcodes, and it yielded the TCR beta libraries. Using its own MiXCR run on the 5' RACE reads, TCRdb lists one record per CDR3 protein. The sample holds about 64,000 distinct CDR3 sequences, 6.2% seen once. At least ten counts were recorded for this clonotype. Its antigen is unidentified. The receptor was derived from a male donor with ankylosing spondylitis. The sample consisted of synovial fluid, either unsorted or a sorted T cell fraction (not recorded which). The J gene is TRBJ1-4, the V gene TRBV6-1; tentative D call: TRBD1 (5 bases). CDR3 protein: CASMRNGANEKLFF. For the CDR3, the DNA is TGTGCCAGTATGCGCAACGGGGCAAATGAAAAACTGTTTTTT.